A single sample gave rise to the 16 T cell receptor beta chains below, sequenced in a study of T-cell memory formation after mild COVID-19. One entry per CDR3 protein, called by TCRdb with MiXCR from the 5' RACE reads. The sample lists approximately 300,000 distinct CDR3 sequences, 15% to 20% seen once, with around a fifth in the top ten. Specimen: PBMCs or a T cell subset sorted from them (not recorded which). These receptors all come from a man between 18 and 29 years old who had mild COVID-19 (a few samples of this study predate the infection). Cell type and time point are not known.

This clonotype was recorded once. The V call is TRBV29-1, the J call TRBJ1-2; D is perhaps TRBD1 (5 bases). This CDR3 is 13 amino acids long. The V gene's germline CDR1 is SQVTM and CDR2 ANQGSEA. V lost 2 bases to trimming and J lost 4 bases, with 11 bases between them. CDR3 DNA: TGCAGCGTTGAACAGGGAAAGATCTATGGCTACACCTTC. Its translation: CSVEQGKIYGYTF.

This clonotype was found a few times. CDR3 in DNA: TGTGCCAGCAGTCTGAAGACAGGGAACATGCAGTACTTC. This translates into CASSLKTGNMQYF. This sequence joins TRBV27 and TRBJ2-7; 7 bases map to TRBD1. Germline trimming cut 5 bases from V and 9 bases from J; bases unmatched to any gene: 10. The length of the CDR3 is 13 residues. From germline, CDR1 is MNHEY and CDR2 SMNVEV (reference sequence).

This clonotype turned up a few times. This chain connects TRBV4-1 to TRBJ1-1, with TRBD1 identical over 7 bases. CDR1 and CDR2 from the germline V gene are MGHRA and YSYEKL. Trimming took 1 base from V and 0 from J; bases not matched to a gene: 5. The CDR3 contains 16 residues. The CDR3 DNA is TGCGCCAGCAGCCAAGTGCTCGGGACAGTGAACACTGAAGCTTTCTTT. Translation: CASSQVLGTVNTEAFF.

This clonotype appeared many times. CDR3 loop: CASSFDSTGELFF. CDR3 in DNA: TGCGCCAGCAGCTTTGACTCCACCGGGGAGCTGTTTTTT. The V call is TRBV5-1, the J call TRBJ2-2; D unresolved. The CDR3 consists of 13 residues. The V gene lost 2 bases and the J gene lost 4 bases, with 6 bases spanning the gap. Germline V gene lookup returns CDR1 SGHRS and CDR2 YFSETQ.

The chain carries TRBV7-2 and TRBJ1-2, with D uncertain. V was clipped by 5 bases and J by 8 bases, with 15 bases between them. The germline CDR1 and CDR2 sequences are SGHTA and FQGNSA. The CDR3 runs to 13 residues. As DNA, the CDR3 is TGTGCCAGCAGCGCTGGGAGGGTTGGAGGCTACACCTTC. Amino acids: CASSAGRVGGYTF.

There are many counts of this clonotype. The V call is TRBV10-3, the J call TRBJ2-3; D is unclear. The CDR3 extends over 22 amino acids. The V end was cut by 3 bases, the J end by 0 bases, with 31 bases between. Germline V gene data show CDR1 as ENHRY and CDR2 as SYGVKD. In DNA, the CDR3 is TGTGCCATCAGTGATAACAGAGGAAGTACTTTGCTTGGTGACGTGAGCACAGATACGCAGTATTTT. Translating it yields CAISDNRGSTLLGDVSTDTQYF.

The CDR3 is CSARRANGSSYEQYV. Here the CDR3 DNA reads TGCAGTGCTAGGAGGGCCAACGGGAGCTCCTACGAGCAGTACGTC. The chain combines TRBV20-1 with TRBJ2-7, with D possibly being TRBD2 (6 bases). This CDR3 has 15 residues. Per germline, CDR1 DFQATT and CDR2 SNEGSKA (reference sequence). Trimming pared 3 bases from V and 0 bases from J, leaving 15 bases between.

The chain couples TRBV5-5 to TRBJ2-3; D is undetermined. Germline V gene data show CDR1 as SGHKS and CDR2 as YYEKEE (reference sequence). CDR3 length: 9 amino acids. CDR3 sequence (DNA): TGTGGGTCCACAGATACGCAGTATTTT. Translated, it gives CGSTDTQYF.

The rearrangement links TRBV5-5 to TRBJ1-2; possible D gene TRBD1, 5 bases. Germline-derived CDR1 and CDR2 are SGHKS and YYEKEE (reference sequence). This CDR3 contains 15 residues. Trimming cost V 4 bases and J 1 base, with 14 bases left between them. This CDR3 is CASSRQHSSNYGYTF. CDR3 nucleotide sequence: TGTGCCAGCAGCCGACAGCATTCGAGTAACTATGGCTACACCTTC. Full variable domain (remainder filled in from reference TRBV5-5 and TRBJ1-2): DAGVTQSPTHLIKTRGQQVTLRCSPISGHKSVSWYQQVLGQGPQFIFQYYEKEERGRGNFPDRFSARQFPNYSSELNVNALLLGDSALYLCASSRQHSSNYGYTFGSGTRLTVV.

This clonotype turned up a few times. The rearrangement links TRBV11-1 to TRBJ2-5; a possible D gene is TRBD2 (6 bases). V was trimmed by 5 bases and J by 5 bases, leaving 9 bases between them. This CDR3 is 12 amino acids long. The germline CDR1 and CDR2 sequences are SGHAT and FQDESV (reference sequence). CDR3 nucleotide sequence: TGTGCCAGCAGCGGCGGGGCGGAGACCCAGTACTTC. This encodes CASSGGAETQYF. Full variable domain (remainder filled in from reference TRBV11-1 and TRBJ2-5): EAEVAQSPRYKITEKSQAVAFWCDPISGHATLYWYRQILGQGPELLVQFQDESVVDDSQLPKDRFSAERLKGVDSTLKIQPAELGDSAMYLCASSGGAETQYFGPGTRLLVL.

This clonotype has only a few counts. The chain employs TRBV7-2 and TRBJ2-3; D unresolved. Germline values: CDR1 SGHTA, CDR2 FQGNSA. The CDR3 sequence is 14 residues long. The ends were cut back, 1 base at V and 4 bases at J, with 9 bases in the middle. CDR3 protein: CASSLESLPDTQYF. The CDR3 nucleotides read TGTGCCAGCAGCTTAGAATCCCTCCCAGATACGCAGTATTTT.

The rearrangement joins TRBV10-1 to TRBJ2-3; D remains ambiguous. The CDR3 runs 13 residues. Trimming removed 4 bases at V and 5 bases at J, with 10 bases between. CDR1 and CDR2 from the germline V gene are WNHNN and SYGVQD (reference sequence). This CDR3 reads CASSGQWVDTQYF. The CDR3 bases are TGCGCCAGCAGTGGGCAGTGGGTAGATACGCAGTATTTT.

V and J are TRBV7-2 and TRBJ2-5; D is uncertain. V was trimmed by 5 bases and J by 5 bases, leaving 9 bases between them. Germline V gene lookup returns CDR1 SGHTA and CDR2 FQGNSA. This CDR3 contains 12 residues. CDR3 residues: CASSPFWETQYF. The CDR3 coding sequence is TGTGCCAGCAGCCCTTTTTGGGAGACCCAGTACTTC.

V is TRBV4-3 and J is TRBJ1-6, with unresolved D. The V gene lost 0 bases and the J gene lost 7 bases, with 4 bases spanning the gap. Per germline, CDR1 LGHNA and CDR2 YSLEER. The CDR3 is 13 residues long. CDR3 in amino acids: CASSQEGNSPLHF. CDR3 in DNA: TGCGCCAGCAGCCAAGAGGGGAATTCACCCCTCCACTTT.

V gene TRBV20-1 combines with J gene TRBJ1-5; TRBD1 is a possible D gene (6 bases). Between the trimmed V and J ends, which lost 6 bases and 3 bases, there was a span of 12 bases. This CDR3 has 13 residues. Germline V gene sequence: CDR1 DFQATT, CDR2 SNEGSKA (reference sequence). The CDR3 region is CSATGTFNQPQHF. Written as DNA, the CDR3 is TGCAGTGCCACAGGGACATTCAATCAGCCCCAGCATTTT.

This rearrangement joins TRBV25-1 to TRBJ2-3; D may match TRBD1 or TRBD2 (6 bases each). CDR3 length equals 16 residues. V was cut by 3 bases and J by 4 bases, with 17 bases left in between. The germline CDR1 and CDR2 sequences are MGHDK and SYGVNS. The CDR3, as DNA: TGTGCCAGCAGTGACCCATGGGCAGGGGAGGCAGATACGCAGTATTTT. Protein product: CASSDPWAGEADTQYF.